The rows below give T cell receptor beta chains drawn from one sample of a study of shared T cell receptors in the human thymus. The repertoire was sequenced with immunoSEQ multiplex PCR; TCRdb's copy has only in-frame clones and lacks some. The data show about 730,000 clones, approximately 83% seen once. These data also formed part of another study, on human thymus T cells.

Sequencing used thymocytes. All receptors come from a girl less than two years old with a congenital heart defect. The CDR3 runs from the conserved cysteine through the conserved F or W. The order of the fields is clone size, J gene, V gene, CDR3 protein. Some rows have no size entry. The others give once, few or many, or a class for an expanded clone.

few TRBJ2-3 TRBV19 CASSINKMTSPAPDTQYF
. TRBJ1-1 TRBV14 CASSPRRTGLNTEAFF
. TRBJ2-7 TRBV5-6 CASSLARDRWANEQYF
. TRBJ1-2 TRBV6-1 CASRNLLTGGYGYTF
. TRBJ1-4 TRBV7-8 CASSSHWGGNEKLFF
. TRBJ1-3 TRBV7-8 CASSDRRRHSGNTIYF
. TRBJ1-2 TRBV7-7 CASSTERQEHGYTF
. TRBJ1-1 TRBV28 CASSWPQGERNTEAFF
. TRBJ1-5 TRBV4-2 CASSQDTGVFQPQHF
once TRBJ2-7 TRBV5-4 CASSFEDRDEQYF
once TRBJ2-1 TRBV10-2 CASSEGGTGAYNEQFF
once TRBJ1-1 TRBV9 CASSVDGWNTEAFF
. TRBJ1-1 TRBV5-1 CASSQSPGGCAFF
once TRBJ1-4 TRBV28 CASRRRDRGGPTNEKLFF
. TRBJ1-2 TRBV10-3 CAISEPNPRTGDNYGYTF
. TRBJ1-1 TRBV27 CASSWEGPNTEAFF
. TRBJ1-3 TRBV27 CASSLRSGNTIYF
. TRBJ1-6 TRBV14 CASSQDGGFNNSPLHF
. TRBJ2-1 TRBV11-2 CASSTGGSSEQFF
few TRBJ2-6 TRBV5-5 CASSLAGWGRGANVLTF
. TRBJ2-2 TRBV2 CASTPHRDRNTGELFF
. TRBJ2-7 TRBV6-5 CASSQQGYEQYF
. TRBJ2-7 TRBV20-1 CSASGRDEQYF
. TRBJ1-5 TRBV18 CASSPQGQGDNQPQHF
. TRBJ1-1 TRBV7-3 CASSLKGQLAEAFF
. TRBJ1-1 TRBV4-1 CASSSQMHRGSEAFF
. TRBJ1-6 TRBV28 CASSLGPPNSPLHF
. TRBJ2-7 TRBV12-5 CASGLTTGQGNEQYF
. TRBJ1-2 TRBV30 CAWARTDSFDGYTF
. TRBJ1-5 TRBV5-1 CASSLIAGGNQPQHF
. TRBJ1-1 TRBV6-1 CASSEIWRGLRNTEAFF
few TRBJ1-3 TRBV21-1 CASSKAGEAGQGALPGNTIYF
. TRBJ1-4 TRBV9 CASSTTNGGRNEKLFF
few TRBJ1-2 TRBV6-5 CAISRVSYTF
. TRBJ2-5 TRBV28 CASSLVGAGETQYF
. TRBJ2-3 TRBV2 CARTPRDYPRVDTQYF
. TRBJ1-2 TRBV5-1 CASSSTGYGYTF
. TRBJ2-5 TRBV6-5 CASSYERGVQETQYF
. TRBJ2-1 TRBV7-9 CASSLQGTEQFF
. TRBJ2-7 TRBV6-6 CASIRTGKTYEQYF
. . TRBV7-2 CASSLDVVLGDRVEQYF
. TRBJ2-3 TRBV28 CASSFWRGGGTDTQYF
. TRBJ1-6 TRBV7-9 CASSLPSKGQALPLHF
. TRBJ1-4 TRBV25-1 CASSPEGATNEKLFF
. TRBJ2-1 TRBV18 CASSARDSGNEQFF
. TRBJ1-2 TRBV29-1 CSVDQDAYGYTF
. TRBJ2-5 TRBV7-6 CASSLVVSVKKQETQYF
. TRBJ2-7 TRBV19 CASSLTLGQVTYEQYF
. TRBJ2-3 TRBV25-1 CASSVGVAITDTQYF
. TRBJ1-2 TRBV28 CASSLAGTGVGYGYTF
. TRBJ1-1 TRBV14 CASSQDQMNTEAFF
. TRBJ1-3 TRBV5-6 CASSPTAPIPTGNTIYF
. TRBJ1-1 TRBV19 CASSIRVRGDTEAFF
few TRBJ2-7 TRBV5-8 CASSQDSSYEQYF
. TRBJ1-1 TRBV4-1 CASSQGTALNTEAFF
. TRBJ2-2 TRBV4-2 CASSQSSGKGELFF
. TRBJ1-3 TRBV7-2 CASSRTRGPDSGNTIYF